These 15 T cell receptor beta chains share one sample of origin, sequenced in a study of T cells after posttransplantation cyclophosphamide. Controls had myeloablative marrow grafts with methotrexate and calcineurin inhibitor, sampled at 1 year. The table came from immunoSEQ multiplex PCR; TCRdb's copy has only in-frame clones and leaves some out. The repertoire holds roughly 21,000 clones, with around 89% as singletons. The sample consisted of PBMCs, taken roughly 390 days after allogeneic stem cell transplant with calcineurin inhibitor and methotrexate. These receptors originate from a female patient younger than 45 who received an allogeneic stem cell transplant from an unrelated donor, was CMV-positive, and had acute and chronic GVHD. Some T cells may have come from the graft donor.

The V gene is TRBV7-9, the J gene TRBJ1-2, with TRBD1 as a possible D gene (6 bases). CDR3 length: 14 residues. The V end was cut by 5 bases, the J end by 3 bases, with 13 bases between. Looked up from germline, CDR1 is SEHNR and CDR2 is FQNEAQ (reference sequence). The CDR3 DNA follows: TGTGCCAGCAGCCCCCCCGCAGGGGACTATGGCTACACCTTC. It specifies CASSPPAGDYGYTF.

The CDR3 sequence: CASSLRGKREYIDTQYF. DNA for the CDR3: TGTGCCAGCAGCTTAAGAGGGAAGCGGGAGTATATAGATACGCAGTATTTT. V is TRBV7-8 and J is TRBJ2-3; 8 bases line up with TRBD2. In germline, CDR1 is SGHVS, CDR2 FQNEAQ. The CDR3 totals 17 residues. V trimming: 2 bases; J trimming: 5 bases; junction bases outside the gene matches: 12.

The chain is built from TRBV7-8 and TRBJ2-1, with 8 bases aligning to TRBD1. The junction had 12 bases not matched to a gene; V was cut back by 5 bases and J by 9 bases. The CDR3 is 15 amino acids. From germline, CDR1 is SGHVS and CDR2 FQNEAQ. CDR3 nucleotide sequence: TGTGCCAGCAGCAAAAGACAGGGGAGCCTGGGTGAGCAGTTCTTC. Protein sequence: CASSKRQGSLGEQFF.

The J gene is TRBJ2-7, the V gene TRBV6-6; TRBD2 agrees at 12 bases. The CDR3 extends over 16 amino acids. V trimming: 2 bases; J trimming: 7 bases; junction bases outside the gene matches: 9. The germline gives CDR1 MNHNY, CDR2 SVGAGI (reference sequence). The CDR3 reads CASSYGRTSGDLEQYF. The CDR3 DNA follows: TGTGCCAGCAGTTACGGAAGGACTAGCGGGGACTTGGAGCAGTACTTC.

This chain joins TRBV19 and TRBJ1-2; 7 bases fit TRBD1. The CDR3 sequence is 17 residues long. The trim removed 3 bases at V and 4 bases at J, leaving 14 bases unmatched. Germline V gene sequence: CDR1 LNHDA, CDR2 SQIVND (reference sequence). CDR3 nucleotides: TGTGCCAGTAGTATTACCTCCCGACAGGGCGCTGTCTATGGCTACACCTTC. Encoded protein: CASSITSRQGAVYGYTF.

The chain combines TRBV7-8 with TRBJ2-1, with TRBD1 as a possible D gene (6 bases). Trimming pared 1 base from V and 4 bases from J, leaving 11 bases between. There are 15 residues in the CDR3. Germline V gene lookup returns CDR1 SGHVS and CDR2 FQNEAQ. The CDR3 sequence is CASSLVGGVYNEQFF. The CDR3 DNA reads as TGTGCCAGCAGCTTAGTAGGGGGAGTTTACAATGAGCAGTTCTTC. Complete variable domain (other parts from reference TRBV7-8 and TRBJ2-1): GAGVSQSPRYKVAKRGQDVALRCDPISGHVSLFWYQQALGQGPEFLTYFQNEAQLDKSGLPSDRFFAERPEGSVSTLKIQRTQQEDSAVYLCASSLVGGVYNEQFFGPGTRLTVL.

The chain links TRBV7-2 to TRBJ2-5, with TRBD2 matching over 9 bases. CDR3 length: 14 amino acids. With 6 bases clipped from V and 5 bases from J, the junction kept 7 bases outside the gene matches. The germline CDR1 and CDR2 sequences are SGHTA and FQGNSA. In DNA, the CDR3 is TGTGCCAGCAGGCCGGGACTAGCTACGGAGACCCAGTACTTC. It encodes CASRPGLATETQYF. Variable domain in full (rest from reference TRBV7-2 and TRBJ2-5): GAGVSQSPSNKVTEKGKDVELRCDPISGHTALYWYRQSLGQGLEFLIYFQGNSAPDKSGLPSDRFSAERTGGSVSTLTIQRTQQEDSAVYLCASRPGLATETQYFGPGTRLLVL.

This clone was observed a single time. The chain joins TRBV4-2 to TRBJ2-7; 12 bases agree with TRBD2. J gave up 1 base and V 0 bases, and 4 bases lay outside the gene matches. Per germline, CDR1 LGHNA and CDR2 YNFKEQ. The CDR3 is 17 amino acids. For the CDR3, the DNA is TGTGCCAGCAGCCAAGAACTAGCGGGAGGAAGGTCCTACGAGCAGTACTTC. Its translation is CASSQELAGGRSYEQYF.

The V gene is TRBV7-6, the J gene TRBJ2-3; weak D call: TRBD2 (5 bases). Trimming stripped 2 bases from V and 4 bases from J, with 10 bases between. CDR1 and CDR2 from the germline V gene are SGHVS and FNYEAQ. CDR3 length equals 14 residues. The CDR3 DNA is TGTGCCAGCAGCTTAAGTGAGGGCGCAGATACGCAGTATTTT. Translating gives CASSLSEGADTQYF. Together with reference TRBV7-6 and TRBJ2-3, the CDR3 gives the full variable domain: GAGVSQSPRYKVTKRGQDVALRCDPISGHVSLYWYRQALGQGPEFLTYFNYEAQQDKSGLPNDRFSAERPEGSISTLTIQRTEQRDSAMYRCASSLSEGADTQYFGPGTRLTVL.

The CDR3 region has the DNA TGTGCCAGCAGTTCCCTTAAGGGGGGGAGCACTGAAGCTTTCTTT. Amino acid sequence: CASSSLKGGSTEAFF. The chain joins TRBV6-1 to TRBJ1-1; D might be TRBD1 (6 bases). Germline CDR1 MNHNS, CDR2 SASEGT. The V gene lost 5 bases and the J gene lost 4 bases, with 17 bases spanning the gap. The CDR3 consists of 15 residues.

The gene calls are TRBV4-1 and TRBJ1-1; 9 bases map to TRBD1. Germline V gene sequence: CDR1 MGHRA, CDR2 YSYEKL. Trimming cost V 1 base and J 3 bases; bases outside gene matches: 3. The CDR3 is 15 residues long. CDR3 amino acids: CASSQVRTGDTEAFF. In nucleotides, the CDR3 is TGCGCCAGCAGCCAAGTGAGGACAGGGGACACTGAAGCTTTCTTT.

V gene TRBV9 combines with J gene TRBJ1-3, with a tentative D call TRBD1 (6 bases). Trimming cost V 0 bases and J 4 bases, with 17 bases left between them. Germline V gene lookup returns CDR1 SGDLS and CDR2 YYNGEE. The CDR3 sequence is 17 residues long. CDR3 nucleotides: TGTGCCAGCAGCGTAGGAAAGGGAAGAACAGGGGGAAACACCATATATTTT. The encoded protein is CASSVGKGRTGGNTIYF. Looking up the rest from reference TRBV9 and TRBJ1-3 gives the full variable domain: DSGVTQTPKHLITATGQRVTLRCSPRSGDLSVYWYQQSLDQGLQFLIQYYNGEERAKGNILERFSAQQFPDLHSELNLSSLELGDSALYFCASSVGKGRTGGNTIYFGEGSWLTVV.

The chain combines TRBV2 with TRBJ2-5; 10 nucleotides match TRBD2. The CDR3 is 17 amino acids. The germline V gene has CDR1 SNHLY and CDR2 FYNNEI. The V gene end was trimmed by 3 bases and the J gene end by 0 bases; junction bases not matched to a gene: 7. The CDR3 loop reads CASSDPTSGLYQETQYF. In DNA form, the CDR3 reads TGTGCCAGCAGTGATCCGACTAGCGGGCTCTACCAAGAGACCCAGTACTTC.

This rearrangement joins TRBV4-3 to TRBJ2-6; D is possibly TRBD2 (6 bases). Germline CDR1 and CDR2: LGHNA and YSLEER. V was trimmed by 2 bases and J by 4 bases, leaving 12 bases between them. This CDR3 comprises 16 residues. CDR3 loop: CASSQSGVRGANVLTF. The CDR3 DNA reads TGCGCCAGCAGCCAATCGGGGGTCCGCGGGGCCAACGTCCTGACTTTC.

The chain is built from TRBV19 and TRBJ1-1; maybe TRBD1 (5 bases). CDR1 and CDR2 from the germline V gene are LNHDA and SQIVND (reference sequence). Trimming took 3 bases from V and 1 from J, leaving 9 bases between them. There are 14 residues in the CDR3. The CDR3 bases are TGTGCCAGTAGTATTGGGGCAGGGAACACTGAAGCTTTCTTT. Its translation is CASSIGAGNTEAFF.